This entry lists 17 T cell receptor beta chains sequenced from one sample in a study of control samples from healthy donors and cancer patients. Clones were read by immunoSEQ multiplex PCR, and TCRdb kept only the in-frame ones, dropping some. This table has about 190,000 clones, roughly nine tenths appearing once. Input material: blood. All receptors derive from a young man in good health.

The rearrangement joins TRBV7-9 to TRBJ1-1, with a possible D match to TRBD1 (6 bases). The CDR3 contains 15 residues. Trimming took off 2 bases at V and 0 bases at J, with 10 bases between the two ends. The V gene's germline CDR1 is SEHNR and CDR2 FQNEAQ (reference sequence). CDR3 in DNA: TGTGCCAGCAGCTTATCAGGACAGCTGAACACTGAAGCTTTCTTT. This encodes CASSLSGQLNTEAFF. Using reference TRBV7-9 and TRBJ1-1 for the parts outside the CDR3, the full variable domain is DTGVSQNPRHKITKRGQNVTFRCDPISEHNRLYWYRQTLGQGPEFLTYFQNEAQLEKSRLLSDRFSAERPKGSFSTLEIQRTEQGDSAMYLCASSLSGQLNTEAFFGQGTRLTVV.

V is TRBV5-6 and J is TRBJ2-3, with 9 bases identical to TRBD2. Per germline, CDR1 SGHDT and CDR2 YYEEEE. V gave up 0 bases and J gave up 2 bases; unmatched junction bases: 13. This CDR3 contains 19 residues. The CDR3 DNA sequence: TGTGCCAGCAGCTTGGACTCAATACTAGCGGGCGTACCCACAGATACGCAGTATTTT. Translated: CASSLDSILAGVPTDTQYF.

On this clone itself: At one end the junction does not follow the germline gene, possibly because of a read error. V gene TRBV19 combines with J gene TRBJ1-3, with D maybe TRBD1 (5 bases). Germline CDR1 reads LNHDA; CDR2 reads SQIVND (reference sequence). The CDR3 runs to 16 residues. The CDR3 DNA sequence: TGTGCCAGTAGTCTAGAAGGGGCAAGTGGAGGAAACACCATATATTTT. Residues: CASSLEGASGGNTIYF.

The genes are TRBV5-4 and TRBJ1-2, with 7 bases lining up with TRBD1. Trimming took 2 bases from V and 1 from J; bases not matched to a gene: 8. This CDR3 contains 16 residues. Germline V gives CDR1 SGHNT, CDR2 YYREEE (reference sequence). The CDR3 DNA sequence: TGTGCCAGCAGCTTACAGACAGGGAAGCTTAACTATGGCTACACCTTC. It codes for CASSLQTGKLNYGYTF.

The V call is TRBV6-5, the J call TRBJ1-1, with D maybe TRBD1 (5 bases). Per germline, CDR1 MNHEY and CDR2 SVGAGI. The V gene lost 8 bases and the J gene lost 2 bases, with 18 bases spanning the gap. The CDR3 is 15 residues long. The CDR3 DNA reads as TGTGCCAGCCAGGTGATGTACACAGGAAACACTGAAGCTTTCTTT. It specifies CASQVMYTGNTEAFF.

V and J are TRBV5-3 and TRBJ1-5; no definite D call. TRBV5-3 qualifies as an ORF whose function is uncertain. This CDR3 has 15 residues. Trimming took off 4 bases at V and 5 bases at J, with 16 bases between the two ends. The CDR3 bases are TGTGCCAGAAGCAACCGGACGCTATCTTATCAGCCCCAGCATTTT. It encodes CARSNRTLSYQPQHF.

The rearrangement links TRBV21-1 to TRBJ1-5; no check of the table's D call, TRBD1, against the DNA was made. TRBV21-1 is marked as a pseudogene. The CDR3 length is 18 residues. This chain's CDR3 is CASSKVLVVGRGRQPQHF. In nucleotides, the CDR3 is TGTGCCAGCAGCAAAGTTCTTGTGGTGGGCAGGGGGCGGCAGCCCCAGCATTTT.

The gene calls are TRBV4-1 and TRBJ2-3; D may be TRBD2 (6 bases). V lost 3 bases to trimming and J lost 6 bases, with 16 bases between them. CDR1 is MGHRA, CDR2 YSYEKL, per germline. The CDR3 contains 15 residues. The CDR3 nucleotides read TGCGCCAGCAGCCACCGGGACTTAGCCACTGATACGCAGTATTTT. Translating it yields CASSHRDLATDTQYF.

The chain has TRBV13 and TRBJ2-3; 9 bases line up with TRBD2. J lost 2 bases, V lost 1 base, and 10 bases had no gene match. The CDR3 runs to 18 residues. Germline V gene sequence: CDR1 PRHDT, CDR2 FYEKMQ (reference sequence). Here the CDR3 reads CASSLVRASGATTDTQYF. CDR3 coding DNA: TGTGCCAGCAGCTTAGTCAGGGCTAGCGGGGCCACCACAGATACGCAGTATTTT.

In the case of this clone: The sample carries other DNA sequences with the same CDR3. The chain uses TRBV18 and TRBJ2-3; D is ambiguous. V lost 0 bases to trimming and J lost 1 base, with 8 bases between them. Germline V gene data show CDR1 as KGHSH and CDR2 as LQKENI. The CDR3 sequence is 15 residues long. For the CDR3, the DNA is TGTGCCAGCTCACCACCGTCGGTCGGCACAGATACGCAGTATTTT. Amino acid sequence: CASSPPSVGTDTQYF.

The J gene is TRBJ1-2, the V gene TRBV7-6; D is uncertain. Trimming shortened V by 5 bases and J by 4 bases, and 17 bases separated the two germline ends. Germline CDR1 is SGHVS and CDR2 is FNYEAQ. The CDR3 is made up of 15 amino acids. The DNA of the CDR3 is TGTGCCAGCAGCCCCTATCTATTGTCTCTCTATGGCTACACCTTC. This translates into CASSPYLLSLYGYTF.

The V call is TRBV30, the J call TRBJ1-4; D uncertain. The V gene lost 3 bases and the J gene lost 4 bases, with 12 bases spanning the gap. Per germline, CDR1 GTSNPN and CDR2 SVGIG (reference sequence). This CDR3 is 14 amino acids long. CDR3 DNA: TGTGCCTGGAGCCATGGCGGCAGTAATGAAAAACTGTTTTTT. Residues: CAWSHGGSNEKLFF.

CDR3 sequence: CAWSVSGVYGYTF. As DNA, the CDR3 is TGTGCCTGGAGTGTGTCAGGTGTCTATGGCTACACCTTC. The chain couples TRBV30 to TRBJ1-2; D gene uncertain. Germline V gene sequence: CDR1 GTSNPN, CDR2 SVGIG (reference sequence). Between the trimmed V and J ends, which lost 0 bases and 4 bases, there was a span of 9 bases. The CDR3 runs 13 residues.

The J gene is TRBJ2-2, the V gene TRBV2; 8 positions agree with TRBD1. The germline CDR1 and CDR2 sequences are SNHLY and FYNNEI. Losses at the gene ends were 7 bases for V and 4 bases for J; bases not matched to a gene: 8. This CDR3 region has 15 residues. CDR3 loop: CASTVQGAGTGELFF. CDR3 in DNA: TGTGCCAGCACCGTTCAGGGGGCGGGCACCGGGGAGCTGTTTTTT.

The genes are TRBV4-1 and TRBJ1-4, with a tentative D call TRBD1 (6 bases). CDR3 length: 17 residues. Germline-derived CDR1 and CDR2 are MGHRA and YSYEKL. V shed 1 base and J shed 0 bases, with 12 bases lying between them. The CDR3 loop reads CASSQAGSGATNEKLFF. The DNA of the CDR3 is TGCGCCAGCAGCCAAGCAGGGTCAGGGGCAACTAATGAAAAACTGTTTTTT.

This clone was detected only once. This chain connects TRBV7-2 to TRBJ2-7; D is possibly TRBD2 (6 bases). The germline CDR1 and CDR2 sequences are SGHTA and FQGNSA. CDR3 length equals 13 residues. The V end lost 5 bases, the J end lost 1 base, and 9 bases lay between the germline ends. This chain's CDR3 is CASSAGGSYEQYF. DNA of the CDR3: TGTGCCAGCAGCGCCGGAGGGTCCTACGAGCAGTACTTC.

The chain links TRBV10-3 to TRBJ2-7, with D maybe TRBD2 (6 bases). This CDR3 has 13 residues. The germline gives CDR1 ENHRY, CDR2 SYGVKD. V was shortened by 4 bases and J by 3 bases, with 10 bases between the two germline ends. CDR3 sequence: CAISVADVYEQYF. CDR3 nucleotides: TGTGCCATCAGTGTAGCGGACGTCTACGAGCAGTACTTC.